Sequencing of this TCR beta chain was carried out in a study of blood T cell repertoires in COVID-19. As for the study in general: Sites across the United States, Italy and Spain contributed samples from acute and convalescent COVID-19. PBMCs, B-cell-depleted T cells, or T cells were the source of the cDNA or gDNA that made up the material.

The CDR3 totals 13 residues. The V gene lost 7 bases and the J gene lost 5 bases, with 15 bases spanning the gap. CDR1 SGHVS and CDR2 FQNEAQ come from the germline V gene. As processed by the authors: Nucleated cell number was recorded as an estimate derived from reference gene primer amplification. Method: immunoSEQ multiplex PCR; TCRdb's copy keeps in-frame clones and lacks some. V and J calls and clone size follow that table, whereas D and trimming were derived from the DNA. The sample includes 150,000 or so clones, around 84% of them seen just once. The sequenced sample consisted of peripheral blood. The rearrangement joins TRBV7-8 to TRBJ2-7; tentative D call: TRBD2 (7 bases). The TCR sequence derives from a man aged 45-60 years with active or convalescent COVID-19. The CDR3 here is CASTFRGGNEQYF. CDR3 nucleotides: TGTGCCAGCACTTTTAGGGGGGGGAACGAGCAGTACTTC. Full variable domain (missing parts from reference TRBV7-8 and TRBJ2-7): GAGVSQSPRYKVAKRGQDVALRCDPISGHVSLFWYQQALGQGPEFLTYFQNEAQLDKSGLPSDRFFAERPEGSVSTLKIQRTQQEDSAVYLCASTFRGGNEQYFGPGTRLTVT.